This TCR beta chain comes out of a study of blood T cell repertoires in COVID-19. Study at large: Samples came from the United States, Italy and Spain, spanning acute and convalescent COVID-19.

The V segment lost 1 base and the J segment 2 bases; nucleotides outside the gene matches: 1. Germline V gene lookup returns CDR1 MGHRA and CDR2 YSYEKL. This CDR3 region has 14 residues. In the authors' methods: The authors estimated nucleated cell counts from reference gene primer amplification. Some clones are missing from TCRdb's copy, which holds only in-frame ones; the method was immunoSEQ multiplex PCR. The V and J calls and the clone size are those of that table, but D and trimming were determined from the DNA. The data contain 240,000 or so clones, around 81% of them singletons. The chain recombines TRBV4-1 with TRBJ1-2, with 7 positions matching TRBD1. The sequence derives from a man aged 30-40 years who had recovered from COVID-19. The sample taken for sequencing was peripheral blood. The chain's CDR3 is CASSQAGQNYGYTF. As DNA, the CDR3 is TGCGCCAGCAGCCAAGCGGGACAGAACTATGGCTACACCTTC.